Each of the 24 T cell receptor beta chains below was sequenced from the same sample in a study of human T cells and chemical hapten exposure. The time point is: patch test 3, about 24 weeks after DPC sensitization. Treatment indicated: therapeutic diphenylcyclopropenone sensitization with weekly scalp DPC. From the RACE reads, TCRdb called clonotypes with MiXCR, one entry per CDR3 protein. Of roughly 90,000 distinct CDR3 sequences in the sample, approximately 11% were seen once. The starting material was whole blood, obtained in connection with sensitization to the hapten diphenylcyclopropenone (DPC). The receptors stem from a woman aged 25 to 39 with alopecia areata. Some clones in this sample may be carry-over from other donors' samples.

This clonotype appeared a few times. The chain joins TRBV4-2 to TRBJ1-1; D call uncertain. The CDR3 contains 14 residues. Deletions cut 0 bases from V and 0 bases from J, with 5 bases between. From germline, CDR1 is LGHNA and CDR2 YNFKEQ. CDR3 coding DNA: TGTGCCAGCAGCCAAGAATTGATGAACACTGAAGCTTTCTTT. Its protein product is CASSQELMNTEAFF.

This clonotype was counted a few times. This chain uses TRBV7-9 with TRBJ1-4; D uncertain. The CDR3 has 14 residues. V was cut by 5 bases and J by 3 bases, with 10 bases left in between. Germline V gene sequence: CDR1 SEHNR, CDR2 FQNEAQ (reference sequence). CDR3 residues: CASSLYGSNEKLFF. The CDR3 DNA follows: TGTGCCAGCAGCCTGTATGGCTCTAATGAAAAACTGTTTTTT.

The V call is TRBV28, the J call TRBJ1-2, with 7 positions matching TRBD1. Germline V gene data show CDR1 as MDHEN and CDR2 as SYDVKM. This CDR3 has 13 amino acids. Trimming took 6 bases from V and 1 from J; bases not matched to a gene: 2. The DNA of the CDR3 is TGTGCCAGCAGGGGACAGTATAACTATGGCTACACCTTC. As protein: CASRGQYNYGYTF.

The DNA for the CDR3 is TGTGCCAGCAGCTTAGGCGGGGGCAATCAGCCCCAGCATTTT. It encodes CASSLGGGNQPQHF. This chain links TRBV7-2 with TRBJ1-5, with D unresolved. V was clipped by 1 base and J by 2 bases, with 6 bases between them. CDR3 length: 14 residues. Germline CDR1 SGHTA, CDR2 FQGNSA.

There are a few counts of this clonotype. This sequence joins TRBV28 and TRBJ1-1; weak D call: TRBD1 (5 bases). The CDR3 consists of 11 residues. The V end lost 8 bases, the J end lost 8 bases, and 12 bases lay between the germline ends. The germline V gene encodes CDR1 MDHEN and CDR2 SYDVKM. This chain's CDR3 is CASLFRGEAFF. CDR3 nucleotide sequence: TGTGCCAGCCTATTCCGGGGCGAAGCTTTCTTT.

This clonotype has a count of ten or more. V and J are TRBV7-9 and TRBJ2-5; 7 positions agree with TRBD1. The CDR3 loop spans 15 amino acids. From germline, CDR1 is SEHNR and CDR2 FQNEAQ (reference sequence). Trimming took 5 bases from V and 9 from J; bases not matched to a gene: 15. The CDR3 sequence is CASSPIGGLDGAQYF. The CDR3, as DNA: TGTGCCAGCAGCCCAATAGGGGGCCTCGACGGGGCCCAGTACTTC.

This clonotype was counted ten times or more. The J gene is TRBJ2-7, the V gene TRBV5-6; a possible D gene is TRBD2 (6 bases). The CDR3 contains 13 residues. CDR1 and CDR2 from the germline V gene are SGHDT and YYEEEE. V lost 2 bases, J lost 3 bases, and 9 bases lay in between. CDR3 sequence reads: CASSFLADYEQYF. The CDR3 nucleotides read TGTGCCAGCAGCTTTTTAGCGGACTACGAGCAGTACTTC.

This clonotype was observed many times. This rearrangement joins TRBV7-2 to TRBJ2-3; D not resolved. CDR3 size: 12 residues. Trimming took 4 bases from V and 2 from J, leaving 4 bases between them. Germline V lookup: CDR1 SGHTA, CDR2 FQGNSA. The CDR3 loop reads CASSYYTDTQYF. DNA of the CDR3: TGTGCCAGCAGCTACTACACAGATACGCAGTATTTT.

This chain uses TRBV20-1 with TRBJ1-4; D call uncertain. Germline values: CDR1 DFQATT, CDR2 SNEGSKA (reference sequence). The CDR3 has 13 amino acids. V was trimmed by 0 bases and J by 0 bases, leaving 2 bases between them. CDR3 DNA: TGCAGTGCTAGAGATGCAACTAATGAAAAACTGTTTTTT. Translating gives CSARDATNEKLFF.

The sample holds a few counts of this clonotype. The rearrangement links TRBV6-5 to TRBJ1-1, with D possibly TRBD1 on 5 matching bases. Between the trimmed V and J ends, which lost 2 bases and 2 bases, there was a span of 9 bases. The CDR3 covers 14 residues. Germline CDR1 reads MNHEY; CDR2 reads SVGAGI. The DNA of the CDR3 is TGTGCCAGCAGTTACGGGGGGACCAACACTGAAGCTTTCTTT. Its protein product is CASSYGGTNTEAFF.

The rearrangement uses TRBV5-1 and TRBJ2-3; 7 nucleotides match TRBD2. After removal of 2 bases from V and 4 bases from J, the junction contained 13 bases not matched to a gene. Germline V lookup: CDR1 SGHRS, CDR2 YFSETQ. This CDR3 spans 17 amino acids. CDR3 sequence: CASSFVERLSGPDTQYF. DNA of the CDR3: TGCGCCAGCAGCTTCGTGGAGAGACTTAGCGGGCCAGATACGCAGTATTTT.

Concerning this clonotype itself: This may be a read error, as it is one base from a much larger clone. The chain combines TRBV18 with TRBJ2-7; TRBD2 is a possible D gene (6 bases). From germline, CDR1 is KGHSH and CDR2 LQKENI. This CDR3 has 15 residues. The V and J ends lost 1 base and 1 base respectively, with 11 bases between them. This CDR3 reads CASSPREETSYEQYF. Written as DNA, the CDR3 is TGTGCCAGCTCACCACGGGAGGAGACTTCCTACGAGCAGTACTTC.

This clonotype was detected ten times or more. The chain couples TRBV5-1 to TRBJ1-1; TRBD1 is a possible D gene (5 bases). The length of the CDR3 is 14 residues. Germline CDR1 is SGHRS and CDR2 is YFSETQ. Trimming pared 0 bases from V and 6 bases from J, leaving 12 bases between. As DNA, the CDR3 is TGCGCCAGCAGCTTGGATCAGGGTACGGCTGAAGCTTTCTTT. The encoded protein is CASSLDQGTAEAFF.

This clonotype was seen only a few times. The rearrangement uses TRBV4-2 and TRBJ2-1, with D hard to call. The CDR3 totals 14 residues. Germline loops: CDR1 LGHNA, CDR2 YNFKEQ. V lost 0 bases, J lost 4 bases, and 7 bases lay in between. The CDR3 sequence is CASSQDGEYNEQFF. As DNA, the CDR3 is TGTGCCAGCAGCCAAGATGGGGAATACAATGAGCAGTTCTTC.

V usage is TRBV7-2 and J usage is TRBJ2-1; 11 positions match TRBD1. Germline assignment: CDR1 SGHTA and CDR2 FQGNSA. V trimming: 6 bases; J trimming: 9 bases; junction bases outside the gene matches: 7. CDR3 length: 14 residues. The CDR3 bases are TGTGCCAGCAGGACACGGGGACAGGGGGGTGAGCAGTTCTTC. Translating it yields CASRTRGQGGEQFF.

This clonotype was detected many times. The chain is built from TRBV18 and TRBJ1-2; D uncertain. Germline V lookup: CDR1 KGHSH, CDR2 LQKENI. This CDR3 has 15 amino acids. The V end was cut by 3 bases, the J end by 4 bases, with 15 bases between. The CDR3: CASSPSRDASYGYTF. Written as DNA, the CDR3 is TGTGCCAGCTCACCTTCTCGGGATGCCTCCTATGGCTACACCTTC.

This clonotype was counted many times. The chain joins TRBV6-2 or TRBV6-3 to TRBJ2-6, with D hard to call. CDR3 length: 16 residues. Germline CDR1 and CDR2: MNHEY and SVGEGT. The V end was cut by 1 base, the J end by 0 bases, with 7 bases between. Here the CDR3 DNA reads TGTGCCAGCAGTTACTATGGCGGCTCTGGGGCCAACGTCCTGACTTTC. Encoded protein: CASSYYGGSGANVLTF.

Of note for this clonotype: This may be a read error: a much more frequent sequence differs by one nucleotide. This chain joins TRBV29-1 and TRBJ2-5; D remains unclear. V was clipped by 3 bases and J by 5 bases, with 22 bases between them. Per the germline V gene, CDR1 is SQVTM and CDR2 is ANQGSEA. This CDR3 spans 16 amino acids. The CDR3 DNA follows: TGCAGCGTTGAGGTCCCCGACTCGAAGTATTTTGAGACCCAGTACTTC. Residues: CSVEVPDSKYFETQYF.

This clonotype showed up many times. This CDR3 is CASSYSGRLQETQYF. Here the CDR3 DNA reads TGTGCCAGCAGTTACTCGGGACGACTACAAGAGACCCAGTACTTC. This sequence joins TRBV6-5 and TRBJ2-5; D assignment may be TRBD1 or TRBD2 (5 bases each). Trimming removed 0 bases at V and 2 bases at J, with 10 bases between. This CDR3 contains 15 residues. The germline CDR1 and CDR2 sequences are MNHEY and SVGAGI.

CDR3: CASSSGTRGTDTQYF. CDR3 coding DNA: TGTGCCAGCAGCTCAGGGACCCGGGGGACAGATACGCAGTATTTT. The chain is built from TRBV11-2 and TRBJ2-3; tentative D call: TRBD2 (6 bases). The CDR3 is made up of 15 amino acids. V was shortened by 4 bases and J by 3 bases, with 14 bases between the two germline ends. Germline V gene lookup returns CDR1 SGHAT and CDR2 FQNNGV.

Comment on this clonotype: At one boundary the junction diverges from the germline segment, which might be a read error. The chain carries TRBV28 and TRBJ1-5; 7 bases fit TRBD1. Germline V gene sequence: CDR1 MDHEN, CDR2 SYDVKM. This CDR3 spans 16 amino acids. Here the CDR3 DNA reads TGTGCCAGCAGTTTAGCGACAGGGAGTTACAATCAGCCCCGGCATTTT. Translating gives CASSLATGSYNQPRHF.

The rearrangement links TRBV28 to TRBJ2-5; D ambiguous. Per germline, CDR1 MDHEN and CDR2 SYDVKM. The V and J ends lost 4 bases and 5 bases respectively, with 14 bases between them. The CDR3 runs 14 residues. This chain's CDR3 is CASSSPPPSETQYF. DNA for the CDR3: TGTGCCAGCAGTTCCCCCCCTCCTTCGGAGACCCAGTACTTC.

This clonotype was seen at least ten times. The chain carries TRBV12-3 or TRBV12-4 and TRBJ1-5; 7 bases are shared with TRBD1. The CDR3 is 15 residues long. With V trimmed by 4 bases and J by 3 bases, 6 bases remained unmatched. This CDR3 reads CASSWGTGDNQPQHF. CDR3 nucleotides: TGTGCCAGCAGTTGGGGAACAGGGGACAATCAGCCCCAGCATTTT.

This chain joins TRBV28 and TRBJ2-3; possible D gene TRBD1, 5 bases. CDR3 length: 16 amino acids. Germline values: CDR1 MDHEN, CDR2 SYDVKM. The V end lost 1 base, the J end lost 2 bases, and 13 bases lay between the germline ends. In DNA form, the CDR3 reads TGTGCCAGCAGTTTATTCGGTCAGGGCGACACAGATACGCAGTATTTT. The encoded protein is CASSLFGQGDTDTQYF.